Presented here are 9 T cell receptor beta chains from one specimen sequenced in a study of CD8+ T cells in alopecia areata. RNA, once extracted, was reverse transcribed into cDNA for use as the sequencing template. Assay used: immunoSEQ multiplex PCR; TCRdb lists only in-frame clones, some missing. The sample carries approximately 150,000 clones, 67% recorded once. The source was CD8+ T cells sorted from blood, collected at week 0. These TCRs come from a human donor with alopecia areata.

The V and J genes are TRBV30 and TRBJ1-6; D gene unclear. The V gene's germline CDR1 is GTSNPN and CDR2 SVGIG (reference sequence). The CDR3 has 16 amino acids. Trimming pared 2 bases from V and 9 bases from J, leaving 20 bases between. The CDR3 DNA reads as TGTGCCTGGAGTTCCACGAGGGATATGCGGGGTTCACCCCTCCACTTT. Translating it yields CAWSSTRDMRGSPLHF.

The chain recombines TRBV4-1 with TRBJ1-2, with D possibly being TRBD1 (6 bases). CDR3 length equals 14 residues. Between the trimmed V and J ends, which lost 1 base and 6 bases, there was a span of 12 bases. Germline assignment: CDR1 MGHRA and CDR2 YSYEKL. The CDR3 sequence: CASSQGGDTDGYTF. CDR3 DNA sequence: TGCGCCAGCAGCCAAGGGGGGGACACAGATGGCTACACCTTC.

The rearrangement links TRBV7-9 to TRBJ2-7; D assignment may be TRBD1 or TRBD2 (5 bases each). CDR1 is SEHNR and CDR2 is FQNEAQ in the germline V gene (reference sequence). Deletions cut 3 bases from V and 2 bases from J, with 11 bases between. The length of the CDR3 is 14 residues. The CDR3 here is CASSFEGFTYEQYF. The CDR3 DNA is TGTGCCAGCAGCTTTGAGGGGTTCACCTACGAGCAGTACTTC.

The gene calls are TRBV4-1 and TRBJ2-1; D ambiguous. This CDR3 is built from 13 residues. V was cut by 1 base and J by 8 bases, with 9 bases left in between. The germline gives CDR1 MGHRA, CDR2 YSYEKL. The CDR3 reads CASSQVPWHEQFF. CDR3 nucleotide sequence: TGCGCCAGCAGCCAAGTACCGTGGCATGAGCAGTTCTTC.

V usage is TRBV6-5 and J usage is TRBJ1-1, with D possibly TRBD1 on 6 matching bases. The CDR3 runs to 14 residues. Germline lookup yields CDR1 MNHEY and CDR2 SVGAGI. Trimming stripped 0 bases from V and 7 bases from J, with 12 bases between. The DNA for the CDR3 is TGTGCCAGCAGTTACTCGGCAGGGGTGGGTGAAGCTTTCTTT. It codes for CASSYSAGVGEAFF.

This clone occurred a few times. This chain links TRBV23-1 with TRBJ2-2; TRBD1 or TRBD2 may be the D gene (5 bases each). TRBV23-1 is treated as an ORF (open reading frame) with a function not yet certain. V dropped 0 bases and J dropped 1 base, with 9 bases sitting between them. This CDR3 has 16 amino acids. This CDR3 reads CASSQSPGQNTGELFF. CDR3 coding DNA: TGCGCCAGCAGTCAATCGCCGGGGCAGAACACCGGGGAGCTGTTTTTT.

The chain uses TRBV9 and TRBJ1-4; 9 bases map to TRBD1. The length of the CDR3 is 12 residues. The V segment lost 4 bases and the J segment 12 bases; nucleotides outside the gene matches: 4. Germline V lookup: CDR1 SGDLS, CDR2 YYNGEE. The CDR3 DNA reads TGTGCCAGCAGCTCCCGACAGGGGGAACTGTTTTTT. The encoded protein is CASSSRQGELFF.

This clone showed up just a few times. The chain combines TRBV27 with TRBJ1-5, with 8 nucleotides matching TRBD1. The CDR3 covers 16 residues. Germline-derived CDR1 and CDR2 are MNHEY and SMNVEV (reference sequence). V trimming: 5 bases; J trimming: 7 bases; junction bases outside the gene matches: 13. As DNA, the CDR3 is TGTGCCAGCAGTCCCCTCCCGGGACAGGTTAACCAGCCCCAGCATTTT. It specifies CASSPLPGQVNQPQHF.

The rearrangement joins TRBV7-9 to TRBJ2-7, with 10 bases lining up with TRBD1. J gave up 6 bases and V 4 bases, and 12 bases lay outside the gene matches. CDR1 and CDR2 (germline): SEHNR, FQNEAQ (reference sequence). The CDR3 sequence is 16 residues long. The DNA for the CDR3 is TGTGCCAGCAGCTCGCCTCTCCGGGACAGGGGCCCCGAGCAGTACTTC. Translated, it gives CASSSPLRDRGPEQYF.